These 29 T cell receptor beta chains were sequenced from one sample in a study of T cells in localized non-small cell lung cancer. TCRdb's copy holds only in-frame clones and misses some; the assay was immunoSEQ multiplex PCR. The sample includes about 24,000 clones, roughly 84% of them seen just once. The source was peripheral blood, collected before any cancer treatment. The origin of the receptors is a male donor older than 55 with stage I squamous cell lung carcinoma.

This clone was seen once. The DNA of the CDR3 is TGCAGCGTTTATCCGGGACGGCAAACAGATACGCAGTATTTT. Amino acids: CSVYPGRQTDTQYF. This chain connects TRBV29-1 to TRBJ2-3; D is possibly TRBD1 or TRBD2 (5 bases each). The germline CDR1 and CDR2 sequences are SQVTM and ANQGSEA. CDR3 length equals 14 residues. V was pared by 5 bases and J by 3 bases, with 15 bases between.

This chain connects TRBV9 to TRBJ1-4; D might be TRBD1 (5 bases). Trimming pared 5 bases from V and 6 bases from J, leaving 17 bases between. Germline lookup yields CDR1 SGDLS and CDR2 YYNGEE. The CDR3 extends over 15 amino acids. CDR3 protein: CASSESGTLDEKLFF. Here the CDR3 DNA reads TGTGCCAGCAGTGAATCCGGGACCCTAGATGAAAAACTGTTTTTT.

In DNA, the CDR3 is TGTGCCAGCAGCGTAGAAGTAGGGGGCTTGGACACCATATATTTT. Translated, it gives CASSVEVGGLDTIYF. This rearrangement joins TRBV9 to TRBJ1-3; 7 positions agree with TRBD1. This CDR3 has 15 amino acids. Germline CDR1 and CDR2: SGDLS and YYNGEE. Losses at the gene ends were 0 bases for V and 8 bases for J; bases not matched to a gene: 8.

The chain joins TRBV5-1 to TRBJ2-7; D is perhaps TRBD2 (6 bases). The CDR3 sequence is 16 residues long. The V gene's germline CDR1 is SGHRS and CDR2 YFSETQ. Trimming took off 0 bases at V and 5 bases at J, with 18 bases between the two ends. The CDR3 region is CASSLAGAGREDEQYF. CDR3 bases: TGCGCCAGCAGCTTGGCCGGGGCGGGGCGCGAGGACGAGCAGTACTTC.

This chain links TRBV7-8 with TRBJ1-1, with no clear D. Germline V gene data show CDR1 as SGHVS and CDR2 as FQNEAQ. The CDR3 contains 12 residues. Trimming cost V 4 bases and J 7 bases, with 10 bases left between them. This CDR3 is CASSSSYFEAFF. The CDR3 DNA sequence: TGTGCCAGCAGCTCTTCATACTTTGAAGCTTTCTTT.

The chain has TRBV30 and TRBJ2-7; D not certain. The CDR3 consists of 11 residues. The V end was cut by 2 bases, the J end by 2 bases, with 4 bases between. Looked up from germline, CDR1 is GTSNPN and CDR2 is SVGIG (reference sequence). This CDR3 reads CAWSQTYEQYF. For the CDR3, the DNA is TGTGCCTGGAGTCAGACCTACGAGCAGTACTTC.

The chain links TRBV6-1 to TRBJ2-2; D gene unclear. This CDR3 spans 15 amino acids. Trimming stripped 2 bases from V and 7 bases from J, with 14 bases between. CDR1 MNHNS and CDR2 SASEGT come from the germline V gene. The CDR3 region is CASSEIDGFGGELFF. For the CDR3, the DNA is TGTGCCAGCAGTGAAATTGATGGGTTTGGCGGGGAGCTGTTTTTT.

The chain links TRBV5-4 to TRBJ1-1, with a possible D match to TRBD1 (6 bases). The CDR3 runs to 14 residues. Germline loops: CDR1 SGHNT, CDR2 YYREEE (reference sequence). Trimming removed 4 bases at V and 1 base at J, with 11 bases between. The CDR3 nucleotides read TGTGCCAGCAGCGGACTGGACAGGAACACTGAAGCTTTCTTT. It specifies CASSGLDRNTEAFF.

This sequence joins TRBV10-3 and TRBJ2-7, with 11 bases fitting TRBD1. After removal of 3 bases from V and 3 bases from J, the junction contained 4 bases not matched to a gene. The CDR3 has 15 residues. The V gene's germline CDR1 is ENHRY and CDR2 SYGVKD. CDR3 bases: TGTGCCATCAGTGACGGGGGGACAGGGGGCTACGAGCAGTACTTC. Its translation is CAISDGGTGGYEQYF.

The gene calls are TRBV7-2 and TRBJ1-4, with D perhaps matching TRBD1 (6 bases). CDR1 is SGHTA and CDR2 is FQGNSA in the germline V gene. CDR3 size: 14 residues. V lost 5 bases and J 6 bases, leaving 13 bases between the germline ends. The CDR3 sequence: CASSESGGHEKLFF. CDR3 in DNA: TGTGCCAGCAGCGAAAGCGGGGGGCATGAAAAACTGTTTTTT.

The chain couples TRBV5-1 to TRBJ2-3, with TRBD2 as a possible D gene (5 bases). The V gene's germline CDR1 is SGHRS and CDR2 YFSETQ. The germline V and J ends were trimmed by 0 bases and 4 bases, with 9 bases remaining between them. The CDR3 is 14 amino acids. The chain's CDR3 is CASSLEGRADTQYF. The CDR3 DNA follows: TGCGCCAGCAGCTTGGAAGGGAGAGCAGATACGCAGTATTTT.

CDR3 sequence (DNA): TGTGCCAACTCGGGGGATGGGACAGATACGCAGTATTTT. This gives the protein CANSGDGTDTQYF. The J gene is TRBJ2-3, the V gene TRBV28, with D maybe TRBD2 (6 bases). The V end was cut by 10 bases, the J end by 3 bases, with 14 bases between. CDR1 and CDR2 (germline): MDHEN, SYDVKM. The CDR3 sequence is 13 residues long. Full variable domain (remainder filled in from reference TRBV28 and TRBJ2-3): DVKVTQSSRYLVKRTGEKVFLECVQDMDHENMFWYRQDPGLGLRLIYFSYDVKMKEKGDIPEGYSVSREKKERFSLILESASTNQTSMYLCANSGDGTDTQYFGPGTRLTVL.

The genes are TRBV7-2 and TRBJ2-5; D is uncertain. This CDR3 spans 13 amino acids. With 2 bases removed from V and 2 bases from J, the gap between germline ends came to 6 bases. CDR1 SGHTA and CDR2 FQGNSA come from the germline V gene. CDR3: CASSLRLQETQYF. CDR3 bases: TGTGCCAGCAGCTTAAGGCTTCAAGAGACCCAGTACTTC.

This chain's CDR3 is CASSLLAGGSGSEQFF. The DNA for the CDR3 is TGTGCCAGCAGCTTGCTAGCGGGAGGATCAGGTAGCGAGCAGTTCTTC. The genes are TRBV11-2 and TRBJ2-1; 11 bases match TRBD2. CDR3 length equals 16 residues. CDR1 is SGHAT and CDR2 is FQNNGV in the germline V gene. V trimming: 3 bases; J trimming: 10 bases; junction bases outside the gene matches: 11.

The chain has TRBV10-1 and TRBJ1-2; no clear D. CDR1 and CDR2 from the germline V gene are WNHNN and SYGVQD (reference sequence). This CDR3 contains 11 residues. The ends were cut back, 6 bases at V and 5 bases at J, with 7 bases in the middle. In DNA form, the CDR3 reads TGCGCCAGCAGCAGAGAGTATGGCTACACCTTC. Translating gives CASSREYGYTF.

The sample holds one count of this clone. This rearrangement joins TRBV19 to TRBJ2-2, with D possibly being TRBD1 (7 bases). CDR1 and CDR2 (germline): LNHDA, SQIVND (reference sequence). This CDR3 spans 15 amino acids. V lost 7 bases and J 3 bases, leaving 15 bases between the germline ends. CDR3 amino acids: CASTQGPGDTGELFF. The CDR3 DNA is TGTGCCAGTACACAGGGGCCGGGGGACACCGGGGAGCTGTTTTTT. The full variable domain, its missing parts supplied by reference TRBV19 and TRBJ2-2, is DGGITQSPKYLFRKEGQNVTLSCEQNLNHDAMYWYRQDPGQGLRLIYYSQIVNDFQKGDIAEGYSVSREKKESFPLTVTSAQKNPTAFYLCASTQGPGDTGELFFGEGSRLTVL.

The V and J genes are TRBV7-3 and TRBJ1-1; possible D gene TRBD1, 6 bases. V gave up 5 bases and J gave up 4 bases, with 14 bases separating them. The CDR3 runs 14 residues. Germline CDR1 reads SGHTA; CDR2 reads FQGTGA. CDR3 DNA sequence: TGTGCCAGCAGCCTAGGACAGCCCTTCACTGAAGCTTTCTTT. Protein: CASSLGQPFTEAFF.

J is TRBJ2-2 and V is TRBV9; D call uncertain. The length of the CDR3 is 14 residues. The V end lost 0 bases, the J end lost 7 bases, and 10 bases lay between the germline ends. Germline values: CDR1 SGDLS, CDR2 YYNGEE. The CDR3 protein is CASSVDYGRGELFF. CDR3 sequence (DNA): TGTGCCAGCAGCGTAGATTATGGCCGCGGGGAGCTGTTTTTT. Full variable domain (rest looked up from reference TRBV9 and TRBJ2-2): DSGVTQTPKHLITATGQRVTLRCSPRSGDLSVYWYQQSLDQGLQFLIQYYNGEERAKGNILERFSAQQFPDLHSELNLSSLELGDSALYFCASSVDYGRGELFFGEGSRLTVL.

The CDR3 DNA reads as TGCAGCCACATGTACCAAGAGACCCAGTACTTC. This sequence encodes CSHMYQETQYF. The V and J genes are TRBV20-1 and TRBJ2-5; D ambiguous. CDR3 length equals 11 residues. The germline V gene has CDR1 DFQATT and CDR2 SNEGSKA (reference sequence).

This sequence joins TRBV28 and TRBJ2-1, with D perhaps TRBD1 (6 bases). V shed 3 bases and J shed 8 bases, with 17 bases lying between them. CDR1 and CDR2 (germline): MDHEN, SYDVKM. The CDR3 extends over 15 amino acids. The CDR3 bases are TGTGCCAGCAGTTTTTTCCTCAGGGGCTCACATGAGCAGTTCTTC. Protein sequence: CASSFFLRGSHEQFF. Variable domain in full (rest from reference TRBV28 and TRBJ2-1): DVKVTQSSRYLVKRTGEKVFLECVQDMDHENMFWYRQDPGLGLRLIYFSYDVKMKEKGDIPEGYSVSREKKERFSLILESASTNQTSMYLCASSFFLRGSHEQFFGPGTRLTVL.

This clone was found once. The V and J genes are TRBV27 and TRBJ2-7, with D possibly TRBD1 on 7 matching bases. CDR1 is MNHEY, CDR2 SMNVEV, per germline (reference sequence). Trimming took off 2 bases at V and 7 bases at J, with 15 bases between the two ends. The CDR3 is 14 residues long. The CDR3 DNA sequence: TGTGCCAGCAGTTTAACCAGGGGGGTGCGGGAGCAGTACTTC. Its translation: CASSLTRGVREQYF.

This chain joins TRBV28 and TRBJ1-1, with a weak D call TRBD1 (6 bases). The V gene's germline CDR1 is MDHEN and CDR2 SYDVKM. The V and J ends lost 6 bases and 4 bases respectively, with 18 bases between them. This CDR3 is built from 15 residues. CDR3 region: CASRMDRGRGTEAFF. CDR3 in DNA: TGTGCCAGCAGGATGGACAGAGGGCGGGGCACTGAAGCTTTCTTT.

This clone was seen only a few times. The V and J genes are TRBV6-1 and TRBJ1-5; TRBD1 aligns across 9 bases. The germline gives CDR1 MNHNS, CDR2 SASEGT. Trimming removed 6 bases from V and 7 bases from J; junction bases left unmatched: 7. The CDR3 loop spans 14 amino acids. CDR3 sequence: CASSYGTGPQPQHF. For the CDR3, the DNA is TGTGCCAGCAGCTATGGGACAGGGCCACAGCCCCAGCATTTT.

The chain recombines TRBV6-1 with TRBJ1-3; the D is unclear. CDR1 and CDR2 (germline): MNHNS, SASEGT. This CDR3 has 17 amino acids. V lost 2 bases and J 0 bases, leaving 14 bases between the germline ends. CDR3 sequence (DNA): TGTGCCAGCAGTGAATATGTCCAGGCGAGCTCTGGAAACACCATATATTTT. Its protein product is CASSEYVQASSGNTIYF.

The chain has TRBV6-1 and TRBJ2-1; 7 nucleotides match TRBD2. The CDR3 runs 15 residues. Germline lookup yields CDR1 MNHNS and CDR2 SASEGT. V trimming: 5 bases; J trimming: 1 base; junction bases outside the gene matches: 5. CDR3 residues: CASSPPSGSYNEQFF. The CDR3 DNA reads TGTGCCAGCAGTCCTCCTAGCGGTTCCTACAATGAGCAGTTCTTC.

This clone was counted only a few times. This CDR3 is CASSQEERGEREQFF. CDR3 coding DNA: TGCGCCAGCAGCCAGGAAGAGCGGGGGGAGCGGGAGCAGTTCTTC. The rearrangement uses TRBV4-1 and TRBJ2-1, with 9 positions matching TRBD2. J was trimmed by 10 bases and V by 3 bases; bases with no gene match: 10. The CDR3 sequence is 15 residues long. Germline V CDR1 and CDR2: MGHRA, YSYEKL.

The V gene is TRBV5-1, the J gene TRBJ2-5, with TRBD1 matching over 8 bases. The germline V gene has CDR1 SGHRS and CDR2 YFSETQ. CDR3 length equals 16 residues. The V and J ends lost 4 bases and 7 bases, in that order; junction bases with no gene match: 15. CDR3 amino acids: CASSPRTGRREGTQYF. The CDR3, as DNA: TGCGCCAGCAGCCCACGGACAGGGAGGCGGGAAGGGACCCAGTACTTC.

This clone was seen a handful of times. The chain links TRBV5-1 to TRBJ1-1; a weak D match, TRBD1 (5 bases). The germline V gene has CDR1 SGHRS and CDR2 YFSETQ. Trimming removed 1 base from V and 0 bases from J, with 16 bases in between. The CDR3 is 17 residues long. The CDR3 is CASSLSGDGTMNTEAFF. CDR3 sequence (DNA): TGCGCCAGCAGCTTGAGTGGGGACGGGACCATGAACACTGAAGCTTTCTTT. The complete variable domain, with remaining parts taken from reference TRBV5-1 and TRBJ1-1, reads KAGVTQTPRYLIKTRGQQVTLSCSPISGHRSVSWYQQTPGQGLQFLFEYFSETQRNKGNFPGRFSGRQFSNSRSEMNVSTLELGDSALYLCASSLSGDGTMNTEAFFGQGTRLTVV.

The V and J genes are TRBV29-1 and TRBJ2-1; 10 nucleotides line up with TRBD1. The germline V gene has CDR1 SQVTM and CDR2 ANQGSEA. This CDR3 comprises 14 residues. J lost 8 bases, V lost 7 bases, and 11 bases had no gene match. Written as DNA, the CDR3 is TGCAGCGCAACTCCCGGACAGGGGGGGGATGAGCAGTTCTTC. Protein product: CSATPGQGGDEQFF.